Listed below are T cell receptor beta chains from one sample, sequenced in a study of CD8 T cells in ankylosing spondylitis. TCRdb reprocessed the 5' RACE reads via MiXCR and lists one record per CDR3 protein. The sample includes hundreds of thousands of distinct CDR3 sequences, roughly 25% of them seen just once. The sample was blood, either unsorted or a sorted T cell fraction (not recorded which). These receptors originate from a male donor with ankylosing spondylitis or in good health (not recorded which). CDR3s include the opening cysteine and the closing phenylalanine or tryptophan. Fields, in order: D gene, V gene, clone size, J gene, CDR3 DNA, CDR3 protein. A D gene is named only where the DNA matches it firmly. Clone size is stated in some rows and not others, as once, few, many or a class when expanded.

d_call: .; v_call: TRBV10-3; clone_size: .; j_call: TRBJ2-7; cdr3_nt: TGTGCCATCAGCGAAAAGGCGGGGCTCTCCTACGAGCAGTACTTC; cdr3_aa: CAISEKAGLSYEQYF
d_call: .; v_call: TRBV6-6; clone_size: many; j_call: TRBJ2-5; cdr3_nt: TGTGCCAGCAGTTTTGCGGAGGCCCAGTACTTC; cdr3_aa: CASSFAEAQYF
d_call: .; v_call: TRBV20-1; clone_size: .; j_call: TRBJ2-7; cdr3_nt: TGCAGTGCCCGAGGCTTGATCTACGAGCAGTACTTC; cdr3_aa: CSARGLIYEQYF
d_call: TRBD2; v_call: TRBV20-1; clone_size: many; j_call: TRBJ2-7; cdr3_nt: TGCAGTGCTAGAGAGAATAGCGGGACGGGCGAGCAGTACTTC; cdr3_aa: CSARENSGTGEQYF
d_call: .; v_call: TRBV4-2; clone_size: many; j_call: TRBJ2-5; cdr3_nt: TGTGCCAGCAGCCCCGGGACGATGAACCAAGAGACCCAGTACTTC; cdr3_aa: CASSPGTMNQETQYF
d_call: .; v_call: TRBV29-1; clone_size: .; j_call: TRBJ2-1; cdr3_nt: TGCAGCGCTGCGTCCTCGTACAATGAGCAGTTCTTC; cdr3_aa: CSAASSYNEQFF
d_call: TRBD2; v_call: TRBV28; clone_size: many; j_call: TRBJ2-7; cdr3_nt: TGTGCCAGCAGTTTATCCAGTAGCGGGAGACTCTTCGGCGAGCAGTACTTC; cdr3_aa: CASSLSSSGRLFGEQYF
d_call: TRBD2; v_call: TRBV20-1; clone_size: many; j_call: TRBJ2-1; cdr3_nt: TGCAGTGCTTGGACAGGGGGAACTAGCGGGAGGTACAATGAGCAGTTCTTC; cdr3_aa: CSAWTGGTSGRYNEQFF
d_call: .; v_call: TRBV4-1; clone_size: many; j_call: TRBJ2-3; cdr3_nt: TGCGCCAGCAGCCAAGGGGGGTGGTTGGTCAGAGATACGCAGTATTTT; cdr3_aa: CASSQGGWLVRDTQYF
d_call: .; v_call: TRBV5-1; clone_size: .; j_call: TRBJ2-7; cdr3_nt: TGCGCCAGCAGCGGCGGAGGCGGGGAAGTCGAGCAGTACTTC; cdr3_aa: CASSGGGGEVEQYF
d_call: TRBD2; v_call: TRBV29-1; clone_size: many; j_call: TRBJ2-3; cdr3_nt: TGCAGCGTTGAAGTGCGACTAGCGGACTACACAGATACGCAGTATTTT; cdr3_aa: CSVEVRLADYTDTQYF
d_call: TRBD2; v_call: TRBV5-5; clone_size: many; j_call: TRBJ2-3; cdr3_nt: TGTGCCAGCAGAGGGACTAGCCAGGTTACGCAGTATTTT; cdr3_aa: CASRGTSQVTQYF
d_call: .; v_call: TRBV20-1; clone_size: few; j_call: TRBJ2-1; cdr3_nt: TGCAGTGCCATAGGGCAACTCCGGCGGAACAATGAGCAGTTCTTC; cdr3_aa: CSAIGQLRRNNEQFF
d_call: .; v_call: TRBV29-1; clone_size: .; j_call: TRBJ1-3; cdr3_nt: TGCAGCGTGAGCAAGACAGGCTCTGGAAACACCATATATTTT; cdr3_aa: CSVSKTGSGNTIYF
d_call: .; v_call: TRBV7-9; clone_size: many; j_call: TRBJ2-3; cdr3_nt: TGTGCCAGCAGCTTAAGGCGGGACCCTCCCGATACGCAGTATTTT; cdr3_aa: CASSLRRDPPDTQYF